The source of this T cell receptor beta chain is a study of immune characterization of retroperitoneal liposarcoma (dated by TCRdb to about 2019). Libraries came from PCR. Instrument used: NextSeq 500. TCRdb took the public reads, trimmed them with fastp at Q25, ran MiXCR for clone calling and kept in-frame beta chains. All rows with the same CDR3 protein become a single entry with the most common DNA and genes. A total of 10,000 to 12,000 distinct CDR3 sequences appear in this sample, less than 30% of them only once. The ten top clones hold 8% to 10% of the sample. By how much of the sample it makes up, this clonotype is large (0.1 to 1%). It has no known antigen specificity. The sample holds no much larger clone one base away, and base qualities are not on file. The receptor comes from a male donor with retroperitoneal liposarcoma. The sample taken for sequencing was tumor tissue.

The CDR3 region has the sequence CASSETPPPEQFF. The sequenced DNA is TGCGCCAGCAGTGAAACACCTCCCCCCGAGCAGTTCTTC. This receptor chain uses TRBV10-2 and TRBJ2-1; the D gene assignment is ambiguous. From the cysteine up to the phenylalanine, the CDR3 has a length of 13 residues. The sequence is cut down to CDR3 DNA, 39 bases in frame from base 1. The germline V gene supplies CDR1 WSHSY and CDR2 SAAADI. V is clipped by 3 bases and J by 10 bases, and the sequence between their germline boundaries is 13 bases long.